These 23 T cell receptor beta chains came from one sample sequenced in a study of CD8 T cells in ankylosing spondylitis. TCRdb independently ran MiXCR on the 5' RACE reads; one entry per CDR3 protein. The repertoire holds 150,000 or so distinct CDR3 sequences, with 25% to 35% as singletons. Specimen: synovial fluid, either unsorted or a sorted T cell fraction (not recorded which). Receptor source: a male donor with ankylosing spondylitis.

This clonotype was observed a handful of times. The chain recombines TRBV4-1 with TRBJ1-2; D not resolved. The CDR3 is 13 amino acids. Germline values: CDR1 MGHRA, CDR2 YSYEKL. The V end was cut by 0 bases, the J end by 7 bases, with 9 bases between. The chain's CDR3 is CASSQDWDVGYTF. The CDR3 DNA reads as TGCGCCAGCAGCCAAGATTGGGATGTTGGCTACACCTTC.

The V and J genes are TRBV12-3 or TRBV12-4 and TRBJ2-5, with 7 bases that match TRBD1. Unmatched junction bases numbered 4, after V lost 3 bases and J lost 3 bases. This CDR3 spans 14 amino acids. The CDR3 nucleotides are TGTGCCAGCAGTTTCGGGACAGTAAAAGAGACCCAGTACTTC. Its translation is CASSFGTVKETQYF.

The sample holds a few counts of this clonotype. V usage is TRBV20-1 and J usage is TRBJ1-1, with 7 bases matching TRBD1. This CDR3 spans 14 amino acids. The junction had 15 bases not matched to a gene; V was cut back by 3 bases and J by 11 bases. Looked up from germline, CDR1 is DFQATT and CDR2 is SNEGSKA (reference sequence). As DNA, the CDR3 is TGCAGTGCTAGTGAGTCAGGGGGAGATAGTAAGGCTTTCTTT. Its protein is CSASESGGDSKAFF.

This clonotype was seen a handful of times. The chain links TRBV28 to TRBJ2-7; D ambiguous. CDR1 and CDR2 from the germline V gene are MDHEN and SYDVKM. This CDR3 comprises 11 residues. Trimming removed 5 bases at V and 4 bases at J, with 6 bases between. The CDR3 bases are TGTGCCAGCAGTGAACGGTACGAGCAGTACTTC. Amino acid sequence: CASSERYEQYF.

This clonotype was counted only a few times. The chain recombines TRBV19 with TRBJ2-2; D gene unclear. The CDR3 length is 15 residues. Trimming cost V 7 bases and J 7 bases, with 19 bases left between them. In germline, CDR1 is LNHDA, CDR2 SQIVND (reference sequence). For the CDR3, the DNA is TGTGCCAGTACCCTGGGGATGGGAAGGGTCGGGGAGCTGTTTTTT. Protein sequence: CASTLGMGRVGELFF.

The chain carries TRBV29-1 and TRBJ1-2, with TRBD1 matching 12 bases. J lost 7 bases, V lost 8 bases, and 8 bases had no gene match. Germline assignment: CDR1 SQVTM and CDR2 ANQGSEA. The CDR3 length is 13 residues. CDR3 sequence: CSSTGQGAGGYTF. The DNA for the CDR3 is TGCAGCTCCACGGGACAGGGGGCGGGTGGCTACACCTTC.

This clonotype has a single count. This chain uses TRBV28 with TRBJ2-2; D is ambiguous. CDR1 is MDHEN, CDR2 SYDVKM, per germline. CDR3 size: 14 residues. Trimming removed 6 bases at V and 7 bases at J, with 15 bases between. The CDR3 nucleotides are TGTGCCAGCAGCCTTACACTTTACGGCGGGGAGCTGTTTTTT. The encoded protein is CASSLTLYGGELFF.

This rearrangement joins TRBV20-1 to TRBJ2-3; D not resolved. Trimming left V 5 bases short and J 7 bases short, with 19 bases between. The CDR3 length is 14 residues. Germline V CDR1 and CDR2: DFQATT, SNEGSKA (reference sequence). This CDR3 is CSALWGLRRNTQYF. The CDR3 DNA is TGCAGTGCTCTCTGGGGTCTCCGACGGAATACGCAGTATTTT.

By share of the sample, this clonotype is medium-sized. This rearrangement joins TRBV29-1 to TRBJ2-6; D may correspond to TRBD1 or TRBD2 (5 bases each). Trimming removed 7 bases from V and 1 base from J, with 26 bases in between. CDR3 size: 19 residues. CDR1 SQVTM and CDR2 ANQGSEA come from the germline V gene. DNA of the CDR3: TGCAGCGCTTTATTAAGGGACCCCTATTATTTGTCTGGGGCCAACGTCCTGACTTTC. Translating it yields CSALLRDPYYLSGANVLTF.

The chain couples TRBV7-2 to TRBJ1-1; a weak D match, TRBD1 (5 bases). This CDR3 has 16 amino acids. Trimming took 0 bases from V and 6 from J, leaving 17 bases between them. The V gene's germline CDR1 is SGHTA and CDR2 FQGNSA. The CDR3 DNA is TGTGCCAGCAGCTTAGCGCGCGGCGGCATGGGGGCTGAAGCTTTCTTT. Protein product: CASSLARGGMGAEAFF.

This clonotype came up a few times. The chain couples TRBV20-1 to TRBJ2-3, with 9 nucleotides matching TRBD2. The V gene's germline CDR1 is DFQATT and CDR2 SNEGSKA (reference sequence). CDR3 length: 15 amino acids. J lost 6 bases, V lost 0 bases, and 7 bases had no gene match. The CDR3 coding sequence is TGCAGTGCTAGAGATCGGCGGGAGGGCCTGGATACGCAGTATTTT. The encoded protein is CSARDRREGLDTQYF.

Ten or more counts support this clonotype. V is TRBV18 and J is TRBJ2-5; 7 bases agree with TRBD2. The CDR3 is 19 residues long. Germline V gene lookup returns CDR1 KGHSH and CDR2 LQKENI. V lost 3 bases and J lost 4; bases outside the gene matches: 20. The CDR3 reads CASSPLRVVQRDRRETQYF. The DNA for the CDR3 is TGTGCCAGCTCACCCCTGCGCGTAGTCCAGCGGGACCGGAGAGAGACCCAGTACTTC.

The chain employs TRBV15 and TRBJ1-1; D remains ambiguous. V dropped 1 base and J dropped 3 bases, with 6 bases sitting between them. This CDR3 spans 13 amino acids. The germline gives CDR1 LNHNV, CDR2 YYDKDF (reference sequence). The CDR3: CATSRGPDTEAFF. As DNA, the CDR3 is TGTGCCACCAGCAGAGGACCGGACACTGAAGCTTTCTTT.

The chain employs TRBV9 and TRBJ2-5; 7 bases fit TRBD2. In germline, CDR1 is SGDLS, CDR2 YYNGEE. CDR3 length: 15 residues. J gave up 5 bases and V 4 bases, and 11 bases lay outside the gene matches. The CDR3 region has the DNA TGTGCCAGCAGCCTCAGAGGGACTACGGAGGAGACCCAGTACTTC. This encodes CASSLRGTTEETQYF. Variable domain in full (rest from reference TRBV9 and TRBJ2-5): DSGVTQTPKHLITATGQRVTLRCSPRSGDLSVYWYQQSLDQGLQFLIQYYNGEERAKGNILERFSAQQFPDLHSELNLSSLELGDSALYFCASSLRGTTEETQYFGPGTRLLVL.

This clonotype was found many times. The chain has TRBV29-1 and TRBJ2-7; D could derive from TRBD1 or TRBD2 (7 bases each). The germline CDR1 and CDR2 sequences are SQVTM and ANQGSEA. Trimming pared 5 bases from V and 4 bases from J, leaving 24 bases between. The CDR3 runs to 16 residues. CDR3 sequence: CSVRRGGGKNGYEQYF. In DNA form, the CDR3 reads TGCAGCGTTCGAAGGGGAGGGGGCAAGAATGGGTACGAGCAGTACTTC.

The rearrangement uses TRBV6-2 or TRBV6-3 and TRBJ2-7, with TRBD2 as a possible D gene (6 bases). V lost 5 bases, J lost 3 bases, and 17 bases lay in between. The germline V gene has CDR1 MNHEY and CDR2 SVGEGT. The CDR3 runs 15 residues. The CDR3 here is CASSPPLAGYYEQYF. CDR3 DNA: TGTGCCAGCAGTCCCCCTCTGGCGGGATACTACGAGCAGTACTTC.

By share of the sample, this clonotype is large (0.1 to 1%). The rearrangement links TRBV4-3 to TRBJ1-2, with D hard to call. The germline CDR1 and CDR2 sequences are LGHNA and YSLEER. Between the trimmed V and J ends, which lost 0 bases and 4 bases, there was a span of 15 bases. The length of the CDR3 is 16 residues. CDR3 DNA sequence: TGCGCCAGCAGCCAAGAATCGGCGGGATGGAGCTATGGCTACACCTTC. It yields the protein CASSQESAGWSYGYTF.

This clonotype was recorded at least ten times. This rearrangement joins TRBV7-3 to TRBJ2-1, with TRBD1 identical over 8 bases. The CDR3 extends over 16 amino acids. V was pared by 0 bases and J by 7 bases, with 8 bases of the junction left unmatched. Germline V gene data show CDR1 as SGHTA and CDR2 as FQGTGA. The CDR3 protein is CASSLTYQGARNEQFF. The CDR3 nucleotides are TGTGCCAGCAGCTTAACGTACCAGGGGGCTAGGAATGAGCAGTTCTTC.

This clonotype was found many times. The CDR3 DNA sequence: TGCAGCGTTGGGGCCTCCGGGTCCCTGAACACTGAAGCTTTCTTT. This sequence encodes CSVGASGSLNTEAFF. The chain joins TRBV29-1 to TRBJ1-1; no firm D call. Trimming took off 4 bases at V and 0 bases at J, with 15 bases between the two ends. CDR3 size: 15 residues. Germline loops: CDR1 SQVTM, CDR2 ANQGSEA.

Only a few counts were recorded for this clonotype. The genes are TRBV27 and TRBJ1-1; 8 nucleotides match TRBD1. This CDR3 is built from 13 residues. After removal of 2 bases from V and 8 bases from J, the junction contained 4 bases not matched to a gene. The germline CDR1 and CDR2 sequences are MNHEY and SMNVEV (reference sequence). The DNA of the CDR3 is TGTGCCAGCAGTTTAACCCGACAGGGGGAAGCTTTCTTT. It translates to CASSLTRQGEAFF.

This clonotype was recorded a few times. The gene calls are TRBV28 and TRBJ1-2; TRBD1 aligns across 7 bases. Trimming cost V 10 bases and J 4 bases; bases outside gene matches: 9. In germline, CDR1 is MDHEN, CDR2 SYDVKM. The CDR3 has 13 amino acids. CDR3 DNA: TGTGCCACCACACAGGGGTTTGTCTATGGCTACACCTTC. Its protein is CATTQGFVYGYTF.

The V gene is TRBV20-1, the J gene TRBJ1-6; D remains unclear. The length of the CDR3 is 15 residues. Germline CDR1 is DFQATT and CDR2 is SNEGSKA (reference sequence). The V gene lost 0 bases and the J gene lost 7 bases, with 13 bases spanning the gap. CDR3 bases: TGCAGTGCTAGAGAGGCGGCACGCCCGAATTCACCCCTCCACTTT. This encodes CSAREAARPNSPLHF.

The chain has TRBV7-2 and TRBJ2-5; D perhaps matches TRBD1 (6 bases). Germline V gene lookup returns CDR1 SGHTA and CDR2 FQGNSA. The V end was cut by 5 bases, the J end by 7 bases, with 23 bases between. This CDR3 spans 16 amino acids. CDR3 region: CASSGTYRTAMGTQYF. CDR3 nucleotide sequence: TGTGCCAGCAGCGGAACGTATCGGACAGCCATGGGGACCCAGTACTTC.